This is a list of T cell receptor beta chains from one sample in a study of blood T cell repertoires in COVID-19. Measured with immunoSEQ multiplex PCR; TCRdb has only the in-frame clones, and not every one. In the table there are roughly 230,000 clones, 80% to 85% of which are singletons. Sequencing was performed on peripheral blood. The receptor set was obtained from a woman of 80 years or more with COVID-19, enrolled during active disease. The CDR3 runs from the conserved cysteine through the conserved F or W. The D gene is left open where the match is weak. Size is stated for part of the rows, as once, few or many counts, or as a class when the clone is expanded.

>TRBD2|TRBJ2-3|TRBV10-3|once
CAISEPLPRASGGLSTDTQYF
TGTGCCATCAGTGAGCCCTTACCTAGGGCTAGCGGGGGTCTGAGCACAGATACGCAGTATTTT
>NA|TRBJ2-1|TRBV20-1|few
CSASLGHNEQFF
TGCAGTGCTAGTCTGGGGCACAATGAGCAGTTCTTC
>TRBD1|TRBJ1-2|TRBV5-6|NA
CASSLAFGGTGLNGYTF
TGTGCCAGCAGCTTGGCCTTCGGCGGGACAGGCCTTAATGGCTACACCTTC
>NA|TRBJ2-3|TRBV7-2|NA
CASSFMSDTQYF
TGTGCCAGCAGCTTTATGTCAGATACGCAGTATTTT
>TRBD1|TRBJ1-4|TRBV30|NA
CAFRQGSNEKLFF
TGTGCCTTCCGACAGGGGAGTAATGAAAAACTGTTTTTT
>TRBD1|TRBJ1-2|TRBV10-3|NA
CAISPDRGQGYTF
TGTGCCATCAGTCCCGACAGGGGTCAGGGCTACACCTTC
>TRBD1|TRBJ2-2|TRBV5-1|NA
CASIGQDTGELFF
TGCGCCAGCATCGGACAGGACACCGGGGAGCTGTTTTTT
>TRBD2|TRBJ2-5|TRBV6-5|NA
CASNPAGGRIETQYF
TGTGCCAGCAACCCCGCGGGGGGCAGGATAGAGACCCAGTACTTC
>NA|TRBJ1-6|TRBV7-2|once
CASSLGAINSPLHF
TGTGCCAGCAGCTTAGGTGCGATAAATTCACCCCTCCACTTT
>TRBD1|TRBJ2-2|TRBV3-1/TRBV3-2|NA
CASSLGTVDTGELFF
TGTGCCAGCAGCCTTGGGACAGTGGACACCGGGGAGCTGTTTTTT
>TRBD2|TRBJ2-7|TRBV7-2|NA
CASSLHSGGYEQYF
TGTGCCAGCAGCCTACACAGCGGGGGCTACGAGCAGTACTTC
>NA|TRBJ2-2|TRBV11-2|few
CASSLDGDGGNTGELFF
TGTGCCAGCAGCTTAGATGGTGACGGGGGGAACACCGGGGAGCTGTTTTTT
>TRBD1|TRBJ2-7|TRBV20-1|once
CSASMTGNYEQYF
TGCAGTGCTAGTATGACAGGGAATTACGAGCAGTACTTC
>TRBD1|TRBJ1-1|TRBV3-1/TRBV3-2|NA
CASSKSTGEFAEAFF
TGTGCCAGCAGCAAATCTACAGGGGAGTTTGCTGAAGCTTTCTTT
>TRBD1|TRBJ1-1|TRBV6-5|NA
CASSYLGPTGVTEAFF
TGTGCCAGCAGTTACTTAGGGCCCACAGGGGTCACTGAAGCTTTCTTT
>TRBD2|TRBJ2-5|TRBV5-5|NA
CASSSTVAGGLETQYF
TGTGCCAGCAGCTCAACTGTAGCGGGGGGGCTCGAGACCCAGTACTTC
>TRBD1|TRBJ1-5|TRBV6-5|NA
CASSPGTGGNQPQHF
TGTGCCAGCAGTCCCGGGACAGGGGGTAACCAGCCCCAGCATTTT
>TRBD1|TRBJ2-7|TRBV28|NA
CASSPYRQGSYEQYF
TGTGCCAGCAGTCCTTACAGACAGGGCTCCTACGAGCAGTACTTC
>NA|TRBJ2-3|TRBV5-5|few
CASSFLDFTDTQYF
TGTGCCAGCAGCTTTCTCGACTTCACAGATACGCAGTATTTT
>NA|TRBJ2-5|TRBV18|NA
CASSPYREGETQYF
TGTGCCAGCTCACCGTACAGGGAAGGAGAGACCCAGTACTTC
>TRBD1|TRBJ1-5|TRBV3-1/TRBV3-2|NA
CASSQGRQGASQPQHF
TGTGCCAGCAGCCAAGGACGTCAGGGGGCTTCACAGCCCCAGCATTTT
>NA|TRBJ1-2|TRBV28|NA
CASSLASALYGYTF
TGTGCCAGCAGTTTAGCCAGTGCCCTTTATGGCTACACCTTC
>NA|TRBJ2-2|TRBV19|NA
CASTGMGNTGELFF
TGTGCCAGTACCGGGATGGGGAACACCGGGGAGCTGTTTTTT
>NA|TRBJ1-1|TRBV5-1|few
CASKEGLNTEAFF
TGCGCCAGCAAAGAGGGCTTGAACACTGAAGCTTTCTTT
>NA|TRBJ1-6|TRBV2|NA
CASSEREGSSYNSPLHF
TGTGCCAGCAGTGAAAGGGAGGGGAGCTCCTATAATTCACCCCTCCACTTT
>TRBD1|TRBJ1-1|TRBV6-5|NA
CASRTQTGSTEAFF
TGTGCCAGCAGGACCCAGACAGGGTCGACTGAAGCTTTCTTT
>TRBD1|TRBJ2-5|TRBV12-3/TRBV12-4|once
CASRPGGQETQYF
TGTGCCAGCAGACCAGGGGGACAAGAGACCCAGTACTTC
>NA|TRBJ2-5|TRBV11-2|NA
CASSGVTETQYF
TGTGCCAGTTCCGGGGTTACAGAGACCCAGTACTTC
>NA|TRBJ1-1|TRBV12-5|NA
CASGLDPDTEAFF
TGTGCTAGTGGTTTGGACCCGGACACTGAAGCTTTCTTT
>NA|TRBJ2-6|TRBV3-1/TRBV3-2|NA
CASSQGAGGISGANVLTF
TGTGCCAGCAGCCAAGGGGCAGGGGGGATTTCTGGGGCCAACGTCCTGACTTTC
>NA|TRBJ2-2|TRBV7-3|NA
CASSLGHTGELFF
TGTGCCAGCAGCTTAGGCCACACCGGGGAGCTGTTTTTT
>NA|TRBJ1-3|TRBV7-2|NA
CASSPLALGGGNTIYF
TGTGCCAGCAGCCCCCTCGCCTTAGGCGGAGGAAACACCATATATTTT
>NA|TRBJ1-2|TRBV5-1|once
CASSSGGPNYGYTF
TGCGCCAGCAGCTCGGGTGGCCCGAACTATGGCTACACCTTC
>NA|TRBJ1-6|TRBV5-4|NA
CASSLGGGIDSPLHF
TGTGCCAGCAGCTTGGGAGGAGGGATCGATTCACCCCTCCACTTT
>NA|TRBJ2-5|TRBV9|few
CASSVDNFETQYF
TGTGCCAGCAGCGTAGATAATTTCGAGACCCAGTACTTC
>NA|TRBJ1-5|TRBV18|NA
CASSLGEESNQPQHF
TGTGCCAGCTCATTAGGGGAAGAAAGCAATCAGCCCCAGCATTTT
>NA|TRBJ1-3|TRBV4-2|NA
CASSQGTGVSGNTIYF
TGTGCCAGCAGCCAAGGCACAGGCGTCTCTGGAAACACCATATATTTT
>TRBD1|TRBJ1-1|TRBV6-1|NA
CATRQGETEAFF
TGTGCCACGAGACAGGGCGAAACTGAAGCTTTCTTT
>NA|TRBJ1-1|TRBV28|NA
CASMVRLNTEAFF
TGTGCCAGCATGGTACGGTTGAACACTGAAGCTTTCTTT
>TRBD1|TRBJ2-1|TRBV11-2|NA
CASSPRSGRGLHNEQFF
TGTGCCAGCAGCCCTAGATCCGGAAGGGGGCTCCACAATGAGCAGTTCTTC
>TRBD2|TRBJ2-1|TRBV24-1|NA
CATSDRGGGPYNEQFF
TGTGCCACCAGTGACCGTGGCGGGGGGCCCTACAATGAGCAGTTCTTC
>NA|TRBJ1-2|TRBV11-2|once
CASSLMEGTANYGYTF
TGTGCCAGCAGCTTAATGGAGGGGACGGCTAACTATGGCTACACCTTC
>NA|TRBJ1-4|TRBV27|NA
CASSPSQGGELFF
TGTGCCAGCAGTCCCTCCCAGGGAGGGGAACTGTTTTTT
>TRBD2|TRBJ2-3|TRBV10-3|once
CAIKASSGVPDTQYF
TGTGCCATCAAAGCCTCTAGCGGAGTCCCAGATACGCAGTATTTT
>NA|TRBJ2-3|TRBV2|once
CASSEGRLPPLTQYF
TGTGCCAGCAGTGAGGGGCGGCTCCCCCCCCTAACGCAGTATTTT
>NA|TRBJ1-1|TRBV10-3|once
CAIRDSLVTEAFF
TGTGCCATCAGGGACAGCCTAGTCACTGAAGCTTTCTTT
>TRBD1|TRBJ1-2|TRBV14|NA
CASSQRQGYGYTF
TGTGCCAGCAGCCAGAGACAGGGCTATGGCTACACCTTC
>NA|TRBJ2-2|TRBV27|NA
CASRPTGGTGELFF
TGTGCCAGCAGACCGACTGGGGGGACCGGGGAGCTGTTTTTT
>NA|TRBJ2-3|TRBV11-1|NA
CASTAGITDTQYF
TGTGCCAGCACGGCGGGGATCACAGATACGCAGTATTTT
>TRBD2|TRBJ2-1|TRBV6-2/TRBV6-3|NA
CASSYYGGTNEQFF
TGTGCCAGCAGTTATTACGGGGGGACCAATGAGCAGTTCTTC